This record concerns one TCR beta chain sequence. Its antigen is unknown. It has no much larger one-base neighbor in the sample; base qualities were not kept. Library generation was performed with RT-PCR. This sample was sequenced with an Illumina HiSeq 2500. Using fastp at Q25 and MiXCR, TCRdb reprocessed the public reads and kept productive beta chains. When rows share a CDR3 protein, they turn into one entry using the most common DNA and genes. This sample has fewer than 400,000 distinct CDR3 sequences in its table, and around a fifth of those were observed once. Roughly a tenth of the sample lies in the top ten. Trimming removed 5 bases from V and 11 bases from J; the gene matches leave 7 bases unexplained. CDR1 and CDR2, looked up from the germline V gene, are SGHAT and FQNNGV. The CDR3 runs 12 amino acids, cysteine and phenylalanine included. Just the 36-base CDR3 DNA is kept, in frame starting at base 1.

These data belong to a study of response to subunit inactivated influenza vaccine (dated by TCRdb to 2017 to 2018). For the wider study: To follow how T cells responded to a trivalent subunit inactivated influenza vaccine, the researchers relied on deep quantitative profiling of the T cell receptor repertoire.

The full study reports these points: The authors proposed that each seasonal influenza vaccination may bring in only a limited number of new T cells.

This clonotype was obtained from a man between 45 and 75 years old who received an inactivated influenza vaccine. Donor details come from another sample of the same person, matched by shared clones. The source was PBMCs from blood, collected about 20 months after vaccination. The rearrangement joined TRBV11-2 to TRBJ1-1; 8 central nucleotides agree with TRBD1. The sequence in DNA is TGTGCCAGCAGCCGAGGACAGGGCGGCGCTTTCTTT. Its protein reads: CASSRGQGGAFF.